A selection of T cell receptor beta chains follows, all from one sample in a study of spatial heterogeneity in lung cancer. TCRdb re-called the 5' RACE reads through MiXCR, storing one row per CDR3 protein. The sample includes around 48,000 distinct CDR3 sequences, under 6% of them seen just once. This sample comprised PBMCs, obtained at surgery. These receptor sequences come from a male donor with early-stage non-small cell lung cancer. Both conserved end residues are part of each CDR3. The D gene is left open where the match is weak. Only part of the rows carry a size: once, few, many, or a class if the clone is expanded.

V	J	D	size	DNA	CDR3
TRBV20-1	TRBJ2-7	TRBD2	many	TGCAGTGCTAGAGATTATCTAGCGGGTACCTACGAGCAGTACTTC	CSARDYLAGTYEQYF
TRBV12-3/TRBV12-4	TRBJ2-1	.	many	TGTGCCAGCAGTTTTACCAGAGAGTCCCCCTGGGGTGAGCAGTTCTTC	CASSFTRESPWGEQFF
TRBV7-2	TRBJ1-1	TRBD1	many	TGTGCCAGCAGCTTAATTCCGGGACAGGAGAACACTGAAGCTTTCTTT	CASSLIPGQENTEAFF
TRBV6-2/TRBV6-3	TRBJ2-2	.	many	TGTGCCAGCAGTTTGGACTACCCCGCGAACACCGGGGAGCTGTTTTTT	CASSLDYPANTGELFF
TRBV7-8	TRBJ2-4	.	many	TGTGCCAGCAGCTTAGCGGGGCCCAAAAACATTCAGTACTTC	CASSLAGPKNIQYF
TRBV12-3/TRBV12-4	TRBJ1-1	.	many	TGTGCCAGCAGTTCCTTAGCTGGGGTTGCTGAAGCTTTCTTT	CASSSLAGVAEAFF
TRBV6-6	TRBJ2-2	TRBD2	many	TGTGCCAGCAGCCACCCTCCGGGACTAGCGGGAGGGCCACAAACCGGGGAGCTGTTTTTT	CASSHPPGLAGGPQTGELFF
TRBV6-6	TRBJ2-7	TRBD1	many	TGTGCCAGCGCCCCCGGGACAGGGGTCGAGCAGTACTTC	CASAPGTGVEQYF
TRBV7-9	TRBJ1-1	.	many	TGTGCCAGCAGCCCTTTCATGAACACTGAAGCTTTCTTT	CASSPFMNTEAFF
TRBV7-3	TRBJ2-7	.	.	TGTGCCAGCAGCCAGCAGGGGGGACGCTCCTACGAGCAGTACTTC	CASSQQGGRSYEQYF
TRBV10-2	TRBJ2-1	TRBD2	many	TGCGCCAGCTCGGGGACTAGCGGGAGTAGGTCCTACAATGAGCAGTTCTTC	CASSGTSGSRSYNEQFF
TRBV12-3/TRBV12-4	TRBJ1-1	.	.	TGTGCCAGCAGCTTAGGCAGCACTGAAGCTTTCTTT	CASSLGSTEAFF
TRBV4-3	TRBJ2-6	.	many	TGCGCCAGCAGCCAGGACATCTCTGGGGCCAACGTCCTGACTTTC	CASSQDISGANVLTF
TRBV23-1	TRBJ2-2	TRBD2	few	TGCGCCGGGACTAGCGGGTTTACGAACACCGGGGAGCTGTTTTTT	CAGTSGFTNTGELFF
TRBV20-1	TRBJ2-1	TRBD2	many	TGCAGTGCCTCTAGCGGGCGGTACAATGAGCAGTTCTTC	CSASSGRYNEQFF
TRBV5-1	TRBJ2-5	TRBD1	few	TGCGCCAGCAGCGGAGACAGGGCCGGGGAGACCCAGTACTTC	CASSGDRAGETQYF
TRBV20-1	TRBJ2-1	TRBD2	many	TGCAGTGCTAGAGCCGCCCGGGGTAGCGGGAGGGCGAGGAATGAGCAGTTCTTC	CSARAARGSGRARNEQFF
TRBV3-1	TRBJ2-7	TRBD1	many	TGTGCCAGCAGCCCAAACCACCGAACAGGGGCCTACGAGCAGTACTTC	CASSPNHRTGAYEQYF
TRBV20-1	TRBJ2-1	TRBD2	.	TGCAGTGCTAGACCGTTTAGCGGGAACTACAATGAGCAGTTCTTC	CSARPFSGNYNEQFF
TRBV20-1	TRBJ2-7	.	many	TGCAGTGCTAGTCGGACAGGGACTAGCAACTACGATGGGCAGTACTTC	CSASRTGTSNYDGQYF
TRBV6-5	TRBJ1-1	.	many	TGTGCCAGCAGTTCGGGAGGTAGTGGGTCTACTGAAGCTTTCTTT	CASSSGGSGSTEAFF
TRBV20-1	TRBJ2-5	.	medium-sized	TGCAGTGCTGTCATCCCTGGCATGCAAGAGACCCAGTACTTC	CSAVIPGMQETQYF